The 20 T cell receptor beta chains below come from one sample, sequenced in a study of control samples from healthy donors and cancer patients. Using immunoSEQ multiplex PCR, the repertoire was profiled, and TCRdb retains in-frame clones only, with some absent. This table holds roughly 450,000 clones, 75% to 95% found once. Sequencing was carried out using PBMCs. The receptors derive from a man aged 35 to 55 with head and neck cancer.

CDR3 bases: TGTGCCAGCAGCTTAACCAGAAGCTCCTACAATGAGCAGTTCTTC. Amino acids: CASSLTRSSYNEQFF. The V gene is TRBV11-1, the J gene TRBJ2-1; D is unclear. The V and J ends lost 2 bases and 0 bases respectively, with 8 bases between them. This CDR3 comprises 15 residues. CDR1 SGHAT and CDR2 FQDESV come from the germline V gene (reference sequence).

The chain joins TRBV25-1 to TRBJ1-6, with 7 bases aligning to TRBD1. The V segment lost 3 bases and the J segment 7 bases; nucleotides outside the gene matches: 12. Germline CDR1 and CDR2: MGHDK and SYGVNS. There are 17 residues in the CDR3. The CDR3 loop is CASSDRDSGYENSPLHF. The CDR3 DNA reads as TGTGCCAGCAGTGATCGGGACAGCGGTTACGAGAATTCACCCCTCCACTTT.

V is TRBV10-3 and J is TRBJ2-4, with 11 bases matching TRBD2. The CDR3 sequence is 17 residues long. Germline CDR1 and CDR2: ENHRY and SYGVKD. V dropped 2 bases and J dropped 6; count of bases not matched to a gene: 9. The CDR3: CAISETIAGGPGNIQYF. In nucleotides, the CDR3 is TGTGCCATCAGTGAGACCATAGCGGGAGGGCCCGGAAACATTCAGTACTTC.

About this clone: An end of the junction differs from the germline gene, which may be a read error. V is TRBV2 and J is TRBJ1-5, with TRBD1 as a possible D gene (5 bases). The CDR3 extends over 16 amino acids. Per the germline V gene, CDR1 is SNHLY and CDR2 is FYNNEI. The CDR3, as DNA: TGTGCCAGCAGAGAAGGGGAACACGAACCGGCACAGCCCCAGCATTTT. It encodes CASREGEHEPAQPQHF.

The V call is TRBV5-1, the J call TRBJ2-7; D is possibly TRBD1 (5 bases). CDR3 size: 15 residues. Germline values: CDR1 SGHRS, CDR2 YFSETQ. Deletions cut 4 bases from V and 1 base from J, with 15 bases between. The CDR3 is CASSLGPSLSYEQYF. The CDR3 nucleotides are TGCGCCAGCAGCCTGGGGCCATCCCTTTCCTACGAGCAGTACTTC.

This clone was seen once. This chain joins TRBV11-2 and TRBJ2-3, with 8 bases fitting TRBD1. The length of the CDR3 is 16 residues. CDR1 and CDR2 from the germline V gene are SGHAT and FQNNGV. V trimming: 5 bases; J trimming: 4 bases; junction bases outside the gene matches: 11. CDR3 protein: CASSLMTGEVSDTQYF. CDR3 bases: TGTGCCAGCAGCCTAATGACAGGGGAGGTTTCAGATACGCAGTATTTT.

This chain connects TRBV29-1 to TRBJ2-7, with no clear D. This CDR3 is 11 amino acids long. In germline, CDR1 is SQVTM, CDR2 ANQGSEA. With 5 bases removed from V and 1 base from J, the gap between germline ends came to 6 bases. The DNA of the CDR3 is TGCAGCGTTTGGGCTTCCTACGAGCAGTACTTC. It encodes CSVWASYEQYF.

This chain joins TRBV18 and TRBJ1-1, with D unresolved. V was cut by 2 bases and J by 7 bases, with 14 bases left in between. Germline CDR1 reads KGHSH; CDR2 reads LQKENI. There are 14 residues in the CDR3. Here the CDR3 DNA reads TGTGCCAGCTCACCATCGTCCGGCCACTATGAAGCTTTCTTT. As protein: CASSPSSGHYEAFF.

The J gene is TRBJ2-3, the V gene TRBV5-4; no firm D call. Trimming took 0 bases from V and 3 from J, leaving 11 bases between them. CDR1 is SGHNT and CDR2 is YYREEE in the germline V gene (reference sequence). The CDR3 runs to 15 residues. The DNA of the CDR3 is TGTGCCAGCAGCTTGGACCAAAGGTCGACAGATACGCAGTATTTT. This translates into CASSLDQRSTDTQYF.

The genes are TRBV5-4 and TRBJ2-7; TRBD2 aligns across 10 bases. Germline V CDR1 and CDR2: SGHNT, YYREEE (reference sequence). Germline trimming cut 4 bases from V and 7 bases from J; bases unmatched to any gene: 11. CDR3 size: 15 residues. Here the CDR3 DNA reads TGTGCCAGCAGCCGCGCTAGCGGGAGTAGTGTTGAGCAGTACTTC. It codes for CASSRASGSSVEQYF.

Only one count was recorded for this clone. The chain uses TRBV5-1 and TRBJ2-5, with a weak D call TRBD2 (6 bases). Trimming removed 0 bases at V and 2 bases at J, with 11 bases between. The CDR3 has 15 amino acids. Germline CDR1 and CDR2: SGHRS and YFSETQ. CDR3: CASSLVWEAQETQYF. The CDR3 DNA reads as TGCGCCAGCAGCTTGGTCTGGGAGGCGCAAGAGACCCAGTACTTC.

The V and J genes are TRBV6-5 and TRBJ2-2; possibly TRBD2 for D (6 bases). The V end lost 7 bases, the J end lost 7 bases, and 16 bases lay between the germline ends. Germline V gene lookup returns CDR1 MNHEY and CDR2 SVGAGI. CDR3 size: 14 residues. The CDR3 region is CASISGAWGGELFF. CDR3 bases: TGTGCCAGCATTAGCGGAGCCTGGGGCGGGGAGCTGTTTTTT.

The CDR3 bases are TGTGCCAGCAGCTTATTTAGGGTCACCGGGGAGCTGTTTTTT. Its translation is CASSLFRVTGELFF. The V gene is TRBV7-9, the J gene TRBJ2-2; no clear D. This CDR3 is 14 amino acids long. Per the germline V gene, CDR1 is SEHNR and CDR2 is FQNEAQ (reference sequence). Trimming took off 2 bases at V and 4 bases at J, with 8 bases between the two ends.

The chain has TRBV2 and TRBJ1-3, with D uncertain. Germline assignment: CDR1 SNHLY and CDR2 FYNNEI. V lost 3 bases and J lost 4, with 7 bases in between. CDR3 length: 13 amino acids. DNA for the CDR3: TGTGCCAGCAGTGAGGCGGTGGGAAACACCATATATTTT. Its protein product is CASSEAVGNTIYF.

The CDR3, as DNA: TGCGCCAGCACAAGACTAGCGGGAGCGCCGAGCGTCTACAATGAGCAGTTCTTC. Its translation is CASTRLAGAPSVYNEQFF. V is TRBV4-1 and J is TRBJ2-1, with 12 bases that match TRBD2. This CDR3 spans 18 amino acids. Looked up from germline, CDR1 is MGHRA and CDR2 is YSYEKL. The ends lost 7 bases at V and 3 bases at J; junction bases unmatched: 13.

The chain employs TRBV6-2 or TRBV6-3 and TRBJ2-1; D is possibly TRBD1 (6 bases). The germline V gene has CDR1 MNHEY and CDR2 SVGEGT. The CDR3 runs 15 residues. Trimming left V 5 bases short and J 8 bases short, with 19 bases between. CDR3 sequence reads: CASSPQDLGADEQFF. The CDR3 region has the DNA TGTGCCAGCAGTCCCCAGGATCTGGGGGCCGATGAGCAGTTCTTC.

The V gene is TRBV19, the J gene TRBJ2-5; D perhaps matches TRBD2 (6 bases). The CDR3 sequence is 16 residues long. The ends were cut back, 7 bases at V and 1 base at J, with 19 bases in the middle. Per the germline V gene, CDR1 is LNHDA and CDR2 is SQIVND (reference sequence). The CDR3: CASTPEGRISQETQYF. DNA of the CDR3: TGTGCCAGTACCCCGGAGGGCCGAATCTCCCAAGAGACCCAGTACTTC.

The DNA of the CDR3 is TGTGCCAGCAGTCTAACTAGTGAGTCCTACAATGAGCAGTTCTTC. Amino acid sequence: CASSLTSESYNEQFF. This rearrangement joins TRBV6-2 or TRBV6-3 to TRBJ2-1; weak D call: TRBD2 (5 bases). The CDR3 consists of 15 residues. CDR1 and CDR2 (germline): MNHEY, SVGEGT. V gave up 5 bases and J gave up 1 base, with 12 bases separating them.

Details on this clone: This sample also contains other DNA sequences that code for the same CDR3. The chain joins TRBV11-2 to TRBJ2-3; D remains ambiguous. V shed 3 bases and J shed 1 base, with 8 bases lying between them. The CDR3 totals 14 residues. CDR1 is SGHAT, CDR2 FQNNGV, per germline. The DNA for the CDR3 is TGTGCCAGCAGCTTGGACCGGGGCACAGATACGCAGTATTTT. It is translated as CASSLDRGTDTQYF.

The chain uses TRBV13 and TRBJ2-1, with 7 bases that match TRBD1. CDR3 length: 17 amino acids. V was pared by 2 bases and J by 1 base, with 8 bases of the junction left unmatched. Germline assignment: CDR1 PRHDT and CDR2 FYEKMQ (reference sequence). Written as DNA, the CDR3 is TGTGCCAGCAGCTTACGTCGGGGCAGGGGGTCCTACAATGAGCAGTTCTTC. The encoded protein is CASSLRRGRGSYNEQFF.